This T cell receptor (beta chain) was found in a study of blood T cell repertoires in COVID-19. Study as a whole: Material from acute and convalescent COVID-19 was sourced from the United States, Italy and Spain. Sample material is recorded as cDNA or gDNA derived from T cells, B-cell-depleted T cells, or PBMCs.

V was trimmed by 3 bases and J by 0 bases, leaving 9 bases between them. Germline V lookup: CDR1 SNHLY, CDR2 FYNNEI. The CDR3 is 16 amino acids. Per the original data handling: Nucleated cell number was recorded as an estimate derived from reference gene primer amplification. This table comes from immunoSEQ multiplex PCR, and its TCRdb copy is limited to in-frame clones, with some not included. From that table come the V and J calls and clone size; the DNA was used to work out D and trimming. The data contain 210,000 or so clones, roughly 86% of them singletons. The V call is TRBV2, the J call TRBJ2-6; D call uncertain. This sequence was found in a middle-aged woman with acute or convalescent COVID-19. The sequenced sample was peripheral blood. The DNA of the CDR3 is TGTGCCAGCAGTGATCGGGTTAACTCTGGGGCCAACGTCCTGACTTTC. Protein product: CASSDRVNSGANVLTF. The entire variable domain, with the rest obtained from reference TRBV2 and TRBJ2-6, is as follows: EPEVTQTPSHQVTQMGQEVILRCVPISNHLYFYWYRQILGQKVEFLVSFYNNEISEKSEIFDDQFSVERPDGSNFTLKIRSTKLEDSAMYFCASSDRVNSGANVLTFGAGSRLTVL.